This T cell receptor beta chain was recovered during a study of blood T cell repertoires in COVID-19. Across the whole study: Acute and convalescent COVID-19 specimens originated in the United States, Italy and Spain. T cells, B-cell-depleted T cells, or PBMCs provided the cDNA or gDNA that served as material.

In the authors' workflow: Amplification with reference gene primers provided the estimates of nucleated cell counts. Produced via immunoSEQ multiplex PCR; TCRdb's table is partial and in-frame only. Clone size and V and J calls were adopted from that table, with D and trimming inferred from the DNA. This sample has a few hundred thousand clones, with 75% to 90% found just once. Germline trimming cut 7 bases from V and 2 bases from J; bases unmatched to any gene: 7. Germline V lookup: CDR1 SGHVS, CDR2 FQNEAQ. This CDR3 is built from 14 residues. This clonotype was sampled from a man in his thirties or forties with active or convalescent COVID-19. The sample was peripheral blood. The chain has TRBV7-8 and TRBJ2-7; TRBD1 matches 8 bases. The CDR3 DNA is TGTGCCAGCACCGACCGACAGGGGCCCTACGAGCAGTACTTC. It codes for CASTDRQGPYEQYF.